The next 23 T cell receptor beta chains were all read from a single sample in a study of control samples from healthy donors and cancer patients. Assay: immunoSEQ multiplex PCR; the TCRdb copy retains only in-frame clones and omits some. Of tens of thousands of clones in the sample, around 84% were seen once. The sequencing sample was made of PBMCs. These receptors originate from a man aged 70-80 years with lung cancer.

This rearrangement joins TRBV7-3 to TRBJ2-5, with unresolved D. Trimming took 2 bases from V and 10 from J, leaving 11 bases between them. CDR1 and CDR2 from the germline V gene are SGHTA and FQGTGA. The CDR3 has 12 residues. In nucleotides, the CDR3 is TGTGCCAGCAGCTTAGGCTCGGGTCTCCAGTACTTC. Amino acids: CASSLGSGLQYF.

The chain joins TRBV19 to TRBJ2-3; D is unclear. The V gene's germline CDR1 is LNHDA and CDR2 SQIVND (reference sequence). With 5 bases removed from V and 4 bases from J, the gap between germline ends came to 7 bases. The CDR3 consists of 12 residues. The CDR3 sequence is CASSASADTQYF. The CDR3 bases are TGTGCCAGTAGTGCGTCCGCAGATACGCAGTATTTT.

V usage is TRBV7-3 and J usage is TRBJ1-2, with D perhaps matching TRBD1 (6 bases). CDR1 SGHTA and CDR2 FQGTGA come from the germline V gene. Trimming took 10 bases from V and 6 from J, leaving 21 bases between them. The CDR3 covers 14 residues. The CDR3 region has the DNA TGTGCCACGCGCGCGTCAGGGGCGGCACATGGCTACACCTTC. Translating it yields CATRASGAAHGYTF. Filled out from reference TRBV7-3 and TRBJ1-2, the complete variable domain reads GAGVSQTPSNKVTEKGKYVELRCDPISGHTALYWYRQSLGQGPEFLIYFQGTGAADDSGLPNDRFFAVRPEGSVSTLKIQRTERGDSAVYLCATRASGAAHGYTFGSGTRLTVV.

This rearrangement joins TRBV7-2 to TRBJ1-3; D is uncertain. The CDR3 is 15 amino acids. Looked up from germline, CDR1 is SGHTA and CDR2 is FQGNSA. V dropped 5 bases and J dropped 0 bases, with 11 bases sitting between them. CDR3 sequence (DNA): TGTGCCAGCAGCCCCCAGTCAAACTCTGGAAACACCATATATTTT. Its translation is CASSPQSNSGNTIYF.

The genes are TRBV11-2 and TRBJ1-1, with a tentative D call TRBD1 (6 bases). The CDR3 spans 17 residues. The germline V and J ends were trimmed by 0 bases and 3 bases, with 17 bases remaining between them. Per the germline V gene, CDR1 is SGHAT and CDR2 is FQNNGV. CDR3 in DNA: TGTGCCAGCAGCTTAGAAGGCCTCAGGGGTTGGTACACTGAAGCTTTCTTT. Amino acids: CASSLEGLRGWYTEAFF.

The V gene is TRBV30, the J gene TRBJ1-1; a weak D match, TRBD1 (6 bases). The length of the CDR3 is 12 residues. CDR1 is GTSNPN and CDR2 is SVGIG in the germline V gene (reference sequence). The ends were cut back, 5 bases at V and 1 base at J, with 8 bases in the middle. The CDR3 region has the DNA TGTGCCTGGGAGACAGGGAACACTGAAGCTTTCTTT. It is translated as CAWETGNTEAFF.

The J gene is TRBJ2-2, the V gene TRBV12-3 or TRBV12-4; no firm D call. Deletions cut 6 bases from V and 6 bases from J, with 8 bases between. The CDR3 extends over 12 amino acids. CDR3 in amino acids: CASSIVAGELFF. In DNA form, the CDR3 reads TGTGCCAGCAGCATAGTAGCCGGGGAGCTGTTTTTT.

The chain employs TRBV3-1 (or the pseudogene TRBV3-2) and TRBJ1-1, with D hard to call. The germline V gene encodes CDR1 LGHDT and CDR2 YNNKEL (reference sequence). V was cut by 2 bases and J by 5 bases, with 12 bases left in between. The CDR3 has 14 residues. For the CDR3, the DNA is TGTGCCAGCAGCCAATCAGATGTGAGGACTGAAGCTTTCTTT. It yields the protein CASSQSDVRTEAFF.

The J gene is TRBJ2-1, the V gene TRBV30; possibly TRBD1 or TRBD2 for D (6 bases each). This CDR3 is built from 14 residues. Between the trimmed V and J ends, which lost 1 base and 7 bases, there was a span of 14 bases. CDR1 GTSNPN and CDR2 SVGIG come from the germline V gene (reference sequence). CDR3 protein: CAWSEGRGGNEQFF. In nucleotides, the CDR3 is TGTGCCTGGAGTGAGGGCAGGGGAGGTAATGAGCAGTTCTTC.

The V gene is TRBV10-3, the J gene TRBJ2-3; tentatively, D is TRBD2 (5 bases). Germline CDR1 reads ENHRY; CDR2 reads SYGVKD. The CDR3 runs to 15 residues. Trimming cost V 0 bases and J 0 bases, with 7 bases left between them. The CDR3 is CAISESGASTDTQYF. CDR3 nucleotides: TGTGCCATCAGTGAGTCGGGAGCAAGCACAGATACGCAGTATTTT.

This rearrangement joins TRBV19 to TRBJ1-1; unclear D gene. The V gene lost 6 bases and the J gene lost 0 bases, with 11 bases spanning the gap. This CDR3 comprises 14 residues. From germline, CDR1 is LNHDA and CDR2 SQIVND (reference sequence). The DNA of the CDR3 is TGTGCCAGTAGATTGGGTCCAGTGAACACTGAAGCTTTCTTT. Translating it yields CASRLGPVNTEAFF.

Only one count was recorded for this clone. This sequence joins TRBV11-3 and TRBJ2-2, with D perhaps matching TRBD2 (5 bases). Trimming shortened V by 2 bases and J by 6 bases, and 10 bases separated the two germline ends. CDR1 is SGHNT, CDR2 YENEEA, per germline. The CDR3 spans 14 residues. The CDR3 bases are TGTGCCAGCAGCTTAAGAGGGTTGGCCGGGGAGCTGTTTTTT. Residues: CASSLRGLAGELFF. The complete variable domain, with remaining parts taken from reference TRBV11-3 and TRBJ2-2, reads EAGVVQSPRYKIIEKKQPVAFWCNPISGHNTLYWYLQNLGQGPELLIRYENEEAVDDSQLPKDRFSAERLKGVDSTLKIQPAELGDSAVYLCASSLRGLAGELFFGEGSRLTVL.

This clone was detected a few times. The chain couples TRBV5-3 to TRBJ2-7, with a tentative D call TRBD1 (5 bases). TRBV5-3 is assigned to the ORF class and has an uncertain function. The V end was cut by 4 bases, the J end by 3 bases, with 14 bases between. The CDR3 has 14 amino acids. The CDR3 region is CARSLRQGDYEQYF. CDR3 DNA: TGTGCCAGAAGCCTGCGCCAGGGCGACTACGAGCAGTACTTC.

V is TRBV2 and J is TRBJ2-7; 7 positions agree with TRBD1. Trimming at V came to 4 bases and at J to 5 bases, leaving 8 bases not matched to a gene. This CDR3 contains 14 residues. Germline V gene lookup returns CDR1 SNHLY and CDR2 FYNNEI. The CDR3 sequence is CASSATRGQHEQYF. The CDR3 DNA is TGTGCCAGCAGTGCGACGAGGGGGCAGCACGAGCAGTACTTC.

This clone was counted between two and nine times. The CDR3 reads CASSFGNEQFF. The CDR3 nucleotides read TGTGCCAGCAGTTTTGGTAATGAGCAGTTCTTC. The chain uses TRBV7-3 and TRBJ2-1, with unresolved D. V gave up 6 bases and J gave up 7 bases, with 7 bases separating them. Looked up from germline, CDR1 is SGHTA and CDR2 is FQGTGA. There are 11 residues in the CDR3.

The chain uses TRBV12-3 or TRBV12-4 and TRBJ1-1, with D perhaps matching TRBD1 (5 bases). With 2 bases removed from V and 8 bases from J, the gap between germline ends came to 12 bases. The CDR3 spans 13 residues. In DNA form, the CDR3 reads TGTGCCAGCAGTTTACCTCCAGGGAGGGAAGCTTTCTTT. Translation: CASSLPPGREAFF.

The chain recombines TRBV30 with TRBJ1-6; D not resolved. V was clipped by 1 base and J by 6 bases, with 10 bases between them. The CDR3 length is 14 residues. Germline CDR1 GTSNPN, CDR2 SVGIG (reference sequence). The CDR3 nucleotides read TGTGCCTGGAGTGCCGGGCACTTTAATTCACCCCTCCACTTT. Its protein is CAWSAGHFNSPLHF.

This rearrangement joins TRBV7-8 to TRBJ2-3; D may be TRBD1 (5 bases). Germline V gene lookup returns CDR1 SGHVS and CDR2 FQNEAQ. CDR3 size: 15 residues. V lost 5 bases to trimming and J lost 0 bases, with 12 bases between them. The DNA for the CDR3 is TGTGCCAGCAGCGATTGGACAACTAGCACAGATACGCAGTATTTT. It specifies CASSDWTTSTDTQYF.

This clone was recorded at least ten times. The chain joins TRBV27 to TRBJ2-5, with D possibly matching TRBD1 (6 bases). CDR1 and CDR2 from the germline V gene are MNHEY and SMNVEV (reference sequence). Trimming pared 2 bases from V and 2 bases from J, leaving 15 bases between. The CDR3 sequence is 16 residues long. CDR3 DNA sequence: TGTGCCAGCAGTTTAGGGGGTCCGGACAGACAAGAGACCCAGTACTTC. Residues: CASSLGGPDRQETQYF.

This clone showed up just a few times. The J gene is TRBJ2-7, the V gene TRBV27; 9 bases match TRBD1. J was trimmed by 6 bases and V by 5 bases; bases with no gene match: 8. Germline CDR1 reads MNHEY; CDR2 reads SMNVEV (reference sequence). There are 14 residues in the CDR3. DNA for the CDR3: TGTGCCAGCAGTATGGGACAGGGAGGCCTCGAGCAGTACTTC. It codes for CASSMGQGGLEQYF.

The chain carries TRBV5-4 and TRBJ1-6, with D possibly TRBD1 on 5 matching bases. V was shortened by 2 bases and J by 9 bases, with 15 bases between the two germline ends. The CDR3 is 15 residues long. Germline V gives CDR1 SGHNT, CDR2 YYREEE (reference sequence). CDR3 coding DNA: TGTGCCAGCAGCTTTGGAGAGACCGGGGGTTCACCCCTCCACTTT. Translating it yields CASSFGETGGSPLHF.

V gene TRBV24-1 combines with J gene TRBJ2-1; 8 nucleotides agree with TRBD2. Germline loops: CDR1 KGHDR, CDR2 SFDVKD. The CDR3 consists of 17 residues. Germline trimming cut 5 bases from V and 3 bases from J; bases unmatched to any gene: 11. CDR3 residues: CATSGPSERGHYNEQFF. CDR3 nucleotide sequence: TGTGCCACCAGTGGCCCTTCGGAGCGGGGGCACTACAATGAGCAGTTCTTC.

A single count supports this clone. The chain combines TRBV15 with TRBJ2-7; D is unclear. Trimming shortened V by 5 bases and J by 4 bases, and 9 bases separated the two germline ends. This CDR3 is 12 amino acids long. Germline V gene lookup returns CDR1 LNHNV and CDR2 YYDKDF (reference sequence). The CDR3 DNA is TGTGCCACCAGCTTGGATGTATACGAGCAGTACTTC. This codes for CATSLDVYEQYF.